This T cell receptor beta chain originates from a study of shared clonotypes between healthy human individuals. About the study: Three plates were used per donor for CD4 naive, three for CD4 memory, two for CD8 naive and one for CD8 memory.

With respect to this clone: This CDR3 is also generated by other DNA sequences in the sample.

Trimming took 1 base from V and 2 from J, leaving 3 bases between them. This CDR3 is built from 12 residues. In germline, CDR1 is SGHRS, CDR2 YFSETQ. The repertoire was sequenced with immunoSEQ multiplex PCR; TCRdb's copy has only in-frame clones and lacks some. Altogether 2 million to 3 million clones are present, roughly 93% being singletons, with the ten largest covering 0.35% to 0.45%. The J gene is TRBJ1-1, the V gene TRBV5-1; D remains ambiguous. The sequence was obtained from a young man in good health. Some clones in this sample may be carry-over from other donors' samples. The sample comprised naive CD4+ T cells from PBMCs. Regarding subset: CD45RA+ positively selected. This CDR3 reads CASSLRNTEAFF. CDR3 coding DNA: TGCGCCAGCAGCTTGAGAAACACTGAAGCTTTCTTT.